The 28 T cell receptor beta chains reported below all come from one sample, sequenced in a study of tumor and adjacent non-tumor tissue in lung cancer (dated by TCRdb to 2016 to 2018). Bulk unsorted tissue served as the source for RNA extraction, and RNA quality was assessed using a NanoDrop ND-1000 and an Agilent 2100. Normal lung samples were distant non-tumor tissue taken more than 3 cm from the tumor edge. The library was prepared using multiplex PCR. Sequencing used an Illumina HiSeq 2500. TCRbeta libraries were constructed through three rounds of nested PCR with primers (Table S4) according to protocols modified from ARM-PCR. Using fastp trimming at Q25 and MiXCR clonotype assembly, TCRdb reanalyzed the public sequencing data and kept in-frame beta chains. For every CDR3 protein sequence, its rows merge into one entry that carries the most common genes and DNA. The sample yields 48,000 or so distinct CDR3 sequences; around 60% were counted once. The top ten clones comprise 30% of the sample.

The specimen was distant non-tumor lung tissue. The receptor source for this set is a woman in her seventies with non-small cell lung cancer.

At least ten counts were recorded for this clonotype. The chain employs TRBV12-5 and TRBJ2-1; TRBD2 agrees at 7 bases. The CDR3 has 16 residues. Germline V gene sequence: CDR1 LGHNT, CDR2 FRNRAP. Trimming took 7 bases from V and 6 from J; bases not matched to a gene: 15. CDR3 nucleotides: TGTGCTAGTGCCCCGCAGCCCGCGGGAGTCGGCAATGAGCAGTTCTTC. Translating gives CASAPQPAGVGNEQFF.

About this clonotype: One end of the junction varies from germline; a read error may be responsible. This chain connects TRBV29-1 to TRBJ2-2, with D perhaps TRBD1 or TRBD2 (5 bases each). CDR1 and CDR2 from the germline V gene are SQVTM and ANQGSEA. The CDR3 is 14 residues long. The CDR3 spells CSVSRQNNTGEPFF. The CDR3 bases are TGCAGCGTTTCAAGACAGAATAACACCGGGGAGCCGTTTTTT.

This clonotype is categorized as medium-sized. The V call is TRBV29-1, the J call TRBJ1-1, with 8 bases lining up with TRBD1. V trimming: 7 bases; J trimming: 2 bases; junction bases outside the gene matches: 6. Germline-derived CDR1 and CDR2 are SQVTM and ANQGSEA. The CDR3 covers 13 residues. CDR3 nucleotide sequence: TGCAGCGCTGGGACAGGCCTTAACACTGAAGCTTTCTTT. Its translation is CSAGTGLNTEAFF.

This clonotype was counted many times. This chain links TRBV5-1 with TRBJ2-5; D not resolved. Deletions cut 3 bases from V and 2 bases from J, with 11 bases between. The germline CDR1 and CDR2 sequences are SGHRS and YFSETQ. This CDR3 region has 14 residues. CDR3 sequence (DNA): TGCGCCAGCAGCTCGCTCGGCGTACAAGAGACCCAGTACTTC. Translating it yields CASSSLGVQETQYF.

This clonotype appeared many times. This chain connects TRBV5-5 to TRBJ1-4, with a tentative D call TRBD1 (6 bases). Trimming removed 4 bases at V and 8 bases at J, with 18 bases between. In germline, CDR1 is SGHKS, CDR2 YYEKEE (reference sequence). The CDR3 contains 15 residues. The CDR3 DNA sequence: TGTGCCAGCAGCCCGGTCCAGGGGATAGGGGAAAAACTGTTTTTT. As protein: CASSPVQGIGEKLFF.

In the case of this clonotype: At one end the junction does not follow the germline gene, possibly because of a read error. The chain has TRBV6-2 or TRBV6-3 and TRBJ2-7; D possibly uses TRBD1 or TRBD2 (5 bases each). Germline CDR1 and CDR2: MNHEY and SVGEGT. The CDR3 has 14 amino acids. CDR3 bases: TGTGCCAGCACCGTGGAGAGGGGCCCCTACGAGCGGTACTTC. Its translation: CASTVERGPYERYF.

This clonotype was detected many times. The rearrangement links TRBV6-5 to TRBJ1-2; TRBD1 matches at 8 bases. The trim removed 3 bases at V and 3 bases at J, leaving 9 bases unmatched. In germline, CDR1 is MNHEY, CDR2 SVGAGI. This CDR3 contains 16 residues. The CDR3 here is CASSYQTGTGHYGYTF. The CDR3 DNA is TGTGCCAGCAGTTATCAAACCGGGACAGGTCACTATGGCTACACCTTC.

This clonotype was seen only a few times. A read error may produce the germline difference seen at one junction end. The rearrangement links TRBV4-1 to TRBJ2-1; D perhaps matches TRBD2 (5 bases). The germline gives CDR1 MGHRA, CDR2 YSYEKL. CDR3 length: 13 residues. In DNA, the CDR3 is TGCGCCGGCAGCCCCGGACTCTACAGTGAGCAGTTCTTC. Translating gives CAGSPGLYSEQFF.

The chain employs TRBV5-1 and TRBJ2-7, with D perhaps given as TRBD1 or TRBD2 (6 bases each). This CDR3 is built from 15 residues. CDR1 and CDR2 (germline): SGHRS, YFSETQ. CDR3 DNA sequence: TGCGCTAGCTGCGCGGGATCGGGGGCGGCCTACGAGCAGTACTTC. It specifies CASCAGSGAAYEQYF.

A word on this clonotype: A junction boundary mismatches the germline segment, possibly from a read error. V usage is TRBV4-1 and J usage is TRBJ2-1, with 7 bases fitting TRBD2. Germline-derived CDR1 and CDR2 are MGHRA and YSYEKL. CDR3 size: 16 residues. DNA for the CDR3: TGCGCCAGCAGTCAAGCTGCGGGAGCCATCTACAATGGGCAGTTCTTC. It yields the protein CASSQAAGAIYNGQFF.

The rearrangement uses TRBV20-1 and TRBJ2-1; 7 nucleotides agree with TRBD2. CDR1 and CDR2 (germline): DFQATT, SNEGSKA (reference sequence). The CDR3 is made up of 14 amino acids. V gave up 6 bases and J gave up 4 bases; unmatched junction bases: 9. The CDR3 spells CSARDGRRYNEQFF. CDR3 bases: TGCAGTGCCAGGGACGGGAGGCGGTACAATGAGCAGTTCTTC.

As concerns this clonotype: Just one base apart from a much larger clone, this may be a read error. In nucleotides, the CDR3 is TGTGCCAGCGTGCCCGGTCCTCGGCGGGAGTTCTACGAGCAGTACTTC. Amino acid sequence: CASVPGPRREFYEQYF. The V call is TRBV5-4, the J call TRBJ2-7; 7 nucleotides agree with TRBD2. The germline gives CDR1 SGHNT, CDR2 YYREEE (reference sequence). The CDR3 spans 16 residues. J lost 3 bases, V lost 7 bases, and 16 bases had no gene match.

This clonotype was seen more than once but under ten times. The chain employs TRBV30 and TRBJ2-5; D remains ambiguous. Germline V CDR1 and CDR2: GTSNPN, SVGIG (reference sequence). This CDR3 has 12 amino acids. V was shortened by 2 bases and J by 4 bases, with 8 bases between the two germline ends. The CDR3 DNA follows: TGTGCCTGGAGTATGGCCCGAGAGACCCAGTACTTC. Amino acids: CAWSMARETQYF.

This rearrangement joins TRBV29-1 to TRBJ2-6; perhaps TRBD1 as D (5 bases). Germline V gene lookup returns CDR1 SQVTM and CDR2 ANQGSEA. The CDR3 has 15 amino acids. V lost 7 bases, J lost 16 bases, and 29 bases lay in between. CDR3 in amino acids: CSATRAVSGASVLTF. In nucleotides, the CDR3 is TGCAGCGCTACCAGGGCGGTCTCTGGGGCCAGCGTTCTGACTTTC.

The J gene is TRBJ2-7, the V gene TRBV7-9, with 8 bases matching TRBD1. The CDR3 spans 18 residues. Germline trimming cut 6 bases from V and 1 base from J; bases unmatched to any gene: 17. CDR1 and CDR2 from the germline V gene are SEHNR and FQNEAQ (reference sequence). CDR3 sequence reads: CASRNVAGQETISYEQYF. CDR3 in DNA: TGTGCCAGCAGAAATGTGGCGGGACAGGAAACCATATCCTACGAGCAGTACTTC.

On this clonotype: This CDR3 is missing its conserved last phenylalanine or tryptophan, likely due to a read error. CDR3 amino acids: CASEPGTGSYNEQFS. DNA of the CDR3: TGCGCCAGCGAACCCGGGACAGGGTCCTACAATGAGCAGTTCTCC. V usage is TRBV5-1 and J usage is TRBJ2-1; TRBD1 matches 9 bases. This CDR3 is 15 amino acids long. The germline V gene has CDR1 SGHRS and CDR2 YFSETQ. The ends lost 7 bases at V and 1 base at J; junction bases unmatched: 6.

This clonotype was seen a few times. This could be a read error, since a much larger clone is one nucleotide away. V gene TRBV29-1 combines with J gene TRBJ2-3; either TRBD1 or TRBD2 may fit D (6 bases each). The CDR3 contains 12 residues. Trimming left V 6 bases short and J 5 bases short, with 12 bases between. Germline-derived CDR1 and CDR2 are SQVTM and ANQGSEA. The CDR3 DNA follows: TGCAGCGTGGGAGAGGGGGGAGATACGCAGTATTTT. This codes for CSVGEGGDTQYF.

With regard to this clonotype: Sequence at one end of the junction differs from germline and may be a read error. The chain is built from TRBV11-1 and TRBJ2-1; 7 positions agree with TRBD1. The CDR3 is 12 amino acids. Germline V gene data show CDR1 as SGHAT and CDR2 as FQDESV (reference sequence). CDR3 bases: TGTACCAGTAACCCCGACAGGGCTGAGCAGTTCTTC. This sequence encodes CTSNPDRAEQFF. Supplemented by reference TRBV11-1 and TRBJ2-1, the full variable domain reads EAEVAQSPRYKITEKSQAVAFWCDPISGHATLYWYRQILGQGPELLVQFQDESVVDDSQLPKDRFSAERLKGVDSTLKIQPAELGDSAMYLCTSNPDRAEQFFGPGTRLTVL.

V gene TRBV5-5 combines with J gene TRBJ1-1, with D unresolved. The germline gives CDR1 SGHKS, CDR2 YYEKEE (reference sequence). Trimming left V 6 bases short and J 7 bases short, with 16 bases between. The CDR3 totals 13 residues. The CDR3: CASTLLGGIEAFF. CDR3 coding DNA: TGTGCCAGCACCCTACTAGGAGGCATTGAAGCTTTCTTT.

With respect to this clonotype: A read error may be the cause here, since a much bigger clone is one base away. V is TRBV20-1 and J is TRBJ2-5; 7 nucleotides match TRBD2. V lost 5 bases, J lost 9 bases, and 12 bases stayed unmatched. The CDR3 is 13 residues long. Looked up from germline, CDR1 is DFQATT and CDR2 is SNEGSKA (reference sequence). CDR3 coding DNA: TGCAGTGCTGACCGCCTCTCTAGCGGATCCCAGTACTTC. It codes for CSADRLSSGSQYF.

This clonotype is medium-sized (0.01 to 0.1%) within its sample. The V and J genes are TRBV6-6 and TRBJ2-7, with D possibly matching TRBD1 (5 bases). Trimming removed 0 bases at V and 4 bases at J, with 13 bases between. The germline gives CDR1 MNHNY, CDR2 SVGAGI (reference sequence). The CDR3 is 15 amino acids. The CDR3 protein is CASSYSVGRVYEQYF. The CDR3 DNA reads TGTGCCAGCAGTTACTCTGTCGGCAGGGTGTACGAGCAGTACTTC.

For this clonotype: A read error may account for a junction end that differs from germline. The genes are TRBV20-1 and TRBJ2-1; TRBD2 matches at 7 bases. There are 16 residues in the CDR3. Germline V gene data show CDR1 as DFQATT and CDR2 as SNEGSKA (reference sequence). This CDR3 is CSTRGGGREHYNEQFF. In DNA form, the CDR3 reads TGCAGTACTAGAGGCGGAGGGCGGGAGCATTACAATGAGCAGTTCTTC.

This clonotype showed up many times. V usage is TRBV6-1 and J usage is TRBJ2-1, with a possible D match to TRBD1 (5 bases). There are 13 residues in the CDR3. CDR1 and CDR2 (germline): MNHNS, SASEGT. With 4 bases removed from V and 4 bases from J, the gap between germline ends came to 8 bases. The DNA for the CDR3 is TGTGCCAGCAGTGTTAAGGGGTACAATGAGCAGTTCTTC. Its translation is CASSVKGYNEQFF.

On this clonotype itself: This may arise from a read error, as a much more abundant clone is one base away. This chain connects TRBV7-9 to TRBJ2-7; 10 positions agree with TRBD2. The ends lost 7 bases at V and 3 bases at J; junction bases unmatched: 12. Germline V lookup: CDR1 SEHNR, CDR2 FQNEAQ (reference sequence). The CDR3 loop spans 16 amino acids. In DNA form, the CDR3 reads TGTGCCAGCAACCCCCGCACTAGCGGGGACTTCTACGAGCAGTACTTC. This sequence encodes CASNPRTSGDFYEQYF.

This clonotype was observed a single time. As the CDR3 is not closed by the conserved phenylalanine or tryptophan, this likely results from a read error. The chain is built from TRBV11-1 and TRBJ1-1; D gene unclear. The CDR3 contains 15 residues. Germline V lookup: CDR1 SGHAT, CDR2 FQDESV (reference sequence). Trimming left V 1 base short and J 6 bases short, with 15 bases between. CDR3 DNA: TGTGCCAGCAGCTTAGGGACTGCGGGGAAGGCTGAAGCTTTCTTG. Encoded protein: CASSLGTAGKAEAFL.

The V gene is TRBV28, the J gene TRBJ1-6; TRBD1 aligns across 9 bases. Germline loops: CDR1 MDHEN, CDR2 SYDVKM. The CDR3 sequence is 18 residues long. Trimming at V came to 7 bases and at J to 0 bases, leaving 10 bases not matched to a gene. CDR3 region: CASIPSGTGSSYNSPLHF. CDR3 sequence (DNA): TGTGCCAGCATTCCCTCCGGGACAGGGAGCTCCTATAATTCACCCCTCCACTTT. The whole variable domain, filled in from reference TRBV28 and TRBJ1-6, reads DVKVTQSSRYLVKRTGEKVFLECVQDMDHENMFWYRQDPGLGLRLIYFSYDVKMKEKGDIPEGYSVSREKKERFSLILESASTNQTSMYLCASIPSGTGSSYNSPLHFGNGTRLTVT.

Comment on this clonotype: At one end, the junction sequence differs from germline, possibly due to a read error. V usage is TRBV29-1 and J usage is TRBJ2-1; D may be TRBD1 (5 bases). Looked up from germline, CDR1 is SQVTM and CDR2 is ANQGSEA. The CDR3 has 13 amino acids. CDR3 sequence reads: CSIKRQGINESFF. Here the CDR3 DNA reads TGTAGCATAAAACGGCAGGGCATAAATGAGTCGTTCTTC.

On this clonotype: The final CDR3 position lacks the conserved phenylalanine or tryptophan, pointing to a likely read error. This chain links TRBV11-3 with TRBJ1-1; 8 bases align to TRBD1. The CDR3 length is 14 residues. J was trimmed by 2 bases and V by 4 bases; bases with no gene match: 3. The germline V gene has CDR1 SGHNT and CDR2 YENEEA. The CDR3 spells CASSSGQGNTEAFY. CDR3 in DNA: TGTGCCAGCAGCTCAGGACAGGGCAACACTGAAGCTTTCTAT.